The rows below give T cell receptor beta chains drawn from one sample of a study of blood T cell repertoires in COVID-19. Measured with immunoSEQ multiplex PCR; TCRdb has only the in-frame clones, and not every one. Altogether around 400,000 clones are present, nearly 90% being singletons, with the ten largest covering less than 2%. What was sequenced was PBMCs or T cells enriched from blood (not recorded which). Receptors were obtained from a woman between 25 and 40 years old who had recovered from COVID-19. Both conserved end residues are part of each CDR3. Fields, in order: CDR3 length, D gene, V gene, J gene, clone size, CDR3 DNA, CDR3 protein. A D gene is named only where the DNA matches it firmly. Size tells how often a clone was seen (once, few, many) or the class of an expanded clone, and some rows leave it out.

>18|TRBD1|TRBV11-2|TRBJ2-1|.
TGTGCCAGCAGCTCTTATTATCCGGGACAGGGCCCCTACAATGAGCAGTTCTTC
CASSSYYPGQGPYNEQFF
>13|TRBD1|TRBV10-3|TRBJ1-2|.
TGTGCCACCTTGGGACAGTCTAACTATGGCTACACCTTC
CATLGQSNYGYTF
>13|.|TRBV6-1|TRBJ2-7|.
TGTGCCAGCAGTGATTCCCCTTCCTACGAGCAGTACTTC
CASSDSPSYEQYF
>15|.|TRBV10-2|TRBJ1-5|.
TGCGCCAGCAGTGAGGCTGGGCAGGGGAATCAGCCCCAGCATTTT
CASSEAGQGNQPQHF
>15|TRBD2|TRBV15|TRBJ2-2|.
TGTGCCACCAGCAGAGTAGCGGGGGGGCCCGGGGAGCTGTTTTTT
CATSRVAGGPGELFF
>13|.|TRBV19|TRBJ2-1|.
TGTGCCAGTGGGACCCGGGGGATCAATGAGCAGTTCTTC
CASGTRGINEQFF
>14|TRBD1|TRBV30|TRBJ2-7|.
TGTGCCTGGAGTCGGGACAGGGGGGAGGACGAGCAGTACTTC
CAWSRDRGEDEQYF
>17|.|TRBV5-5|TRBJ1-1|.
TGTGCCAGCAGCTTTACGGGAACAGTGGAATGGAACACTGAAGCTTTCTTT
CASSFTGTVEWNTEAFF
>13|TRBD2|TRBV7-2|TRBJ2-3|once
TGTGCCAGCAGCACTAGCGGGACAGATACGCAGTATTTT
CASSTSGTDTQYF
>13|.|TRBV7-9|TRBJ2-5|once
TGTGCCAGCAGCTATTGGGGCGCAGAGACCCAGTACTTC
CASSYWGAETQYF